A single sample is the source of the 12 T cell receptor beta chains below, sequenced in a study of T-cell memory formation after mild COVID-19. A single record per CDR3 protein comes from TCRdb applying MiXCR to the 5' RACE reads. The sample holds 360,000 or so distinct CDR3 sequences, around 28% seen once. The sequencing input was PBMCs or a T cell subset sorted from them (not recorded which). The origin of the receptors is an adult woman who had mild COVID-19 (a few samples of this study predate the infection). Cell type and time point are not known.

V usage is TRBV29-1 and J usage is TRBJ1-3; D ambiguous. The CDR3 covers 14 residues. Germline V gene sequence: CDR1 SQVTM, CDR2 ANQGSEA. Between the trimmed V and J ends, which lost 7 bases and 2 bases, there was a span of 15 bases. CDR3 nucleotides: TGCAGCGCTCTGCAAAGGGCAGCTGGAAACACCATATATTTT. It is translated as CSALQRAAGNTIYF.

This clonotype turned up a few times. The J gene is TRBJ1-1, the V gene TRBV5-1, with 7 bases lining up with TRBD1. The V gene's germline CDR1 is SGHRS and CDR2 YFSETQ. Germline trimming cut 1 base from V and 3 bases from J; bases unmatched to any gene: 15. The CDR3 is 18 amino acids. CDR3 sequence (DNA): TGCGCCAGCAGCTTGCCCATTGCAGGGGGAGCCAGGGACACTGAAGCTTTCTTT. Its translation: CASSLPIAGGARDTEAFF.

The chain combines TRBV9 with TRBJ2-2, with D perhaps matching TRBD1 or TRBD2 (5 bases each). The CDR3 is 16 amino acids. The V gene lost 4 bases and the J gene lost 8 bases, with 21 bases spanning the gap. CDR1 SGDLS and CDR2 YYNGEE come from the germline V gene. The CDR3 coding sequence is TGTGCCAGCAGCTCCCTTGCGAGAGGGGTTGGGGGGGAGCTGTTTTTT. This encodes CASSSLARGVGGELFF. Full variable domain (outside the CDR3, taken from reference TRBV9 and TRBJ2-2): DSGVTQTPKHLITATGQRVTLRCSPRSGDLSVYWYQQSLDQGLQFLIQYYNGEERAKGNILERFSAQQFPDLHSELNLSSLELGDSALYFCASSSLARGVGGELFFGEGSRLTVL.

This clonotype occurred a few times. This chain joins TRBV2 and TRBJ2-7, with 12 bases identical to TRBD2. The germline V gene has CDR1 SNHLY and CDR2 FYNNEI. Losses at the gene ends were 6 bases for V and 2 bases for J; bases not matched to a gene: 5. The CDR3 runs to 15 residues. For the CDR3, the DNA is TGTGCCAGCAGCTCCAGGACTAGCGGGACCTACGAGCAGTACTTC. It codes for CASSSRTSGTYEQYF.

The chain joins TRBV9 to TRBJ2-3; D call uncertain. Germline loops: CDR1 SGDLS, CDR2 YYNGEE. The germline V and J ends were trimmed by 4 bases and 4 bases, with 16 bases remaining between them. The CDR3 runs 15 residues. CDR3 bases: TGTGCCAGCAGCCCAGCTCTCGGAAGCGCAGATACGCAGTATTTT. Residues: CASSPALGSADTQYF. The full variable domain, rest sourced from reference TRBV9 and TRBJ2-3, is DSGVTQTPKHLITATGQRVTLRCSPRSGDLSVYWYQQSLDQGLQFLIQYYNGEERAKGNILERFSAQQFPDLHSELNLSSLELGDSALYFCASSPALGSADTQYFGPGTRLTVL.

The chain has TRBV11-2 and TRBJ2-2; TRBD2 matches at 16 bases. The V and J ends lost 5 bases and 6 bases, in that order; junction bases with no gene match: 3. This CDR3 contains 16 residues. Germline values: CDR1 SGHAT, CDR2 FQNNGV. The CDR3 coding sequence is TGTGCCAGCAGCGGGACTAGCGGGAGGGCCTCCGGGGAGCTGTTTTTT. Protein sequence: CASSGTSGRASGELFF.

This clonotype has a handful of counts. V is TRBV29-1 and J is TRBJ2-2; 7 bases are a match to TRBD1. Germline CDR1 and CDR2: SQVTM and ANQGSEA. This CDR3 is 13 amino acids long. J gave up 4 bases and V 6 bases, and 5 bases lay outside the gene matches. CDR3 coding DNA: TGCAGCGTAAGACAGGGTCGCACCGGGGAGCTGTTTTTT. Protein product: CSVRQGRTGELFF.

This chain links TRBV3-1 with TRBJ2-7; TRBD2 is a possible D gene (6 bases). The CDR3 length is 10 residues. V lost 9 bases and J lost 7, with 10 bases in between. Per germline, CDR1 LGHDT and CDR2 YNNKEL (reference sequence). For the CDR3, the DNA is TGTGCCAGTGGGACTTTGGAGCAGTACTTC. Protein sequence: CASGTLEQYF.

This sequence joins TRBV30 and TRBJ2-1, with TRBD2 matching 14 bases. CDR1 is GTSNPN, CDR2 SVGIG, per germline (reference sequence). The CDR3 extends over 13 amino acids. Trimming took 4 bases from V and 14 from J; bases not matched to a gene: 7. The CDR3 is CAWTGGLAGDKFF. The CDR3 region has the DNA TGTGCCTGGACTGGGGGACTAGCGGGAGATAAGTTCTTC.

There are a few counts of this clonotype. The gene calls are TRBV9 and TRBJ2-3, with TRBD1 identical over 7 bases. V dropped 5 bases and J dropped 0; count of bases not matched to a gene: 6. The CDR3 sequence is 15 residues long. Germline assignment: CDR1 SGDLS and CDR2 YYNGEE. Here the CDR3 DNA reads TGTGCCAGCAGTGACAGGGCGGTTAGCACAGATACGCAGTATTTT. Protein sequence: CASSDRAVSTDTQYF.

This clonotype was seen a handful of times. The chain has TRBV12-3 or TRBV12-4 and TRBJ2-3, with TRBD2 matching over 9 bases. V shed 3 bases and J 5 bases; nucleotides not matched to a gene: 6. The CDR3 has 15 residues. The CDR3 bases are TGTGCCAGCAGTTTTTTGCGGGGGGGCCAAGATACGCAGTATTTT. Encoded protein: CASSFLRGGQDTQYF.

The V call is TRBV6-6, the J call TRBJ2-7, with D unclear. The CDR3 has 16 amino acids. CDR1 MNHNY and CDR2 SVGAGI come from the germline V gene (reference sequence). The ends were cut back, 4 bases at V and 0 bases at J, with 16 bases in the middle. In nucleotides, the CDR3 is TGTGCCAGCAGTTTCAAACAACAACAGAGCTCCTACGAGCAGTACTTC. As protein: CASSFKQQQSSYEQYF.